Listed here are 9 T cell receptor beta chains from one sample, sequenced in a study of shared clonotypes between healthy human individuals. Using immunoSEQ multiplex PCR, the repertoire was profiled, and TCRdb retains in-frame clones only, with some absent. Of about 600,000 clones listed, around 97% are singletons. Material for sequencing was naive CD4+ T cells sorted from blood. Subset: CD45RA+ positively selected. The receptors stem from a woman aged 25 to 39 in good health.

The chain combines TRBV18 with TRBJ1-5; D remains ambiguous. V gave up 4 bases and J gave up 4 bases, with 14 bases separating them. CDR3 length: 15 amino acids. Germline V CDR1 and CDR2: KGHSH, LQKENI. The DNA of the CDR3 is TGTGCCAGCTCACACTCGGGGTCGTCAAATCAGCCCCAGCATTTT. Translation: CASSHSGSSNQPQHF. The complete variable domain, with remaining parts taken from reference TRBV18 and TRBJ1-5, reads NAGVMQNPRHLVRRRGQEARLRCSPMKGHSHVYWYRQLPEEGLKFMVYLQKENIIDESGMPKERFSAEFPKEGPSILRIQQVVRGDSAAYFCASSHSGSSNQPQHFGDGTRLSIL.

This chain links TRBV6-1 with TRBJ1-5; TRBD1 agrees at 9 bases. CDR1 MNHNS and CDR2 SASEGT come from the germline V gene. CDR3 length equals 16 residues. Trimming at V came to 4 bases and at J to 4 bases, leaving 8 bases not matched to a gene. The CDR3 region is CASSGTAGQGNQPQHF. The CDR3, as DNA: TGTGCCAGCAGTGGAACCGCGGGACAGGGAAATCAGCCCCAGCATTTT.

The CDR3, as DNA: TGTGCCACCAATTCCGAGGTGGCTAATGAAAAACTGTTTTTT. It yields the protein CATNSEVANEKLFF. V usage is TRBV18 and J usage is TRBJ1-4, with D unresolved. The CDR3 length is 14 residues. Trimming removed 10 bases from V and 3 bases from J, with 15 bases in between. CDR1 is KGHSH, CDR2 LQKENI, per germline.

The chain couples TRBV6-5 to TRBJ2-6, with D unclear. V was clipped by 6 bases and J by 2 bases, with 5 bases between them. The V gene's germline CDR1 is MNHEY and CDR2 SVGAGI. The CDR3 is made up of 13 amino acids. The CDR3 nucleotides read TGTGCCAGCAGGCCCCCTGGGGCCAACGTCCTGACTTTC. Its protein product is CASRPPGANVLTF.

In DNA form, the CDR3 reads TGCGCCAGCAGCCCTTTTGGGGTTATCGAGCAGTACTTC. Amino acids: CASSPFGVIEQYF. This rearrangement joins TRBV5-1 to TRBJ2-7, with D unresolved. Germline V gene data show CDR1 as SGHRS and CDR2 as YFSETQ. Trimming pared 4 bases from V and 6 bases from J, leaving 14 bases between. This CDR3 has 13 residues.

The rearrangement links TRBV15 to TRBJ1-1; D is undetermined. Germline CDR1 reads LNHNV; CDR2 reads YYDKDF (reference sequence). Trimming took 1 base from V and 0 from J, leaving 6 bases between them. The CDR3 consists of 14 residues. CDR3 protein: CATSRAGLNTEAFF. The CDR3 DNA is TGTGCCACCAGCAGAGCCGGGTTGAACACTGAAGCTTTCTTT.

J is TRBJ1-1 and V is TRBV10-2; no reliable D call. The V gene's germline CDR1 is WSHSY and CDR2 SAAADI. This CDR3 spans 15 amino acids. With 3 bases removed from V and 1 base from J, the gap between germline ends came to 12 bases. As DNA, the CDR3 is TGCGCCAGCAGTGACACTTCTTCTGGGAACACTGAAGCTTTCTTT. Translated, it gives CASSDTSSGNTEAFF.

The CDR3 is CAGGIEGNQPQHF. The CDR3 DNA reads as TGTGCCGGAGGTATAGAGGGCAATCAGCCCCAGCATTTT. This chain uses TRBV2 with TRBJ1-5, with D hard to call. Deletions cut 11 bases from V and 2 bases from J, with 13 bases between. The CDR3 sequence is 13 residues long. In germline, CDR1 is SNHLY, CDR2 FYNNEI.

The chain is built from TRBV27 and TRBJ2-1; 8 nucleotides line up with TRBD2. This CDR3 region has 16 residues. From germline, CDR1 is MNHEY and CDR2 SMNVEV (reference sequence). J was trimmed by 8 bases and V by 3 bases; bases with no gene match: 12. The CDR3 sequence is CASSFTGLEVVDEQFF. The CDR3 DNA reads TGTGCCAGCAGTTTTACGGGACTAGAAGTTGTCGATGAGCAGTTCTTC.